A single sample gave rise to the 25 T cell receptor beta chains below, sequenced in a study of response to subunit inactivated influenza vaccine. TCRdb re-derived calls from the RT-PCR reads in MiXCR, one entry per CDR3 protein. Here the sample spans about 800,000 distinct CDR3 sequences, 21% being singletons. The input for sequencing was PBMCs from blood, taken about 5 days after vaccination. These receptors originate from a man between 50 and 59 years old who received an inactivated influenza vaccine.

The sample holds a few counts of this clonotype. The gene calls are TRBV4-1 and TRBJ2-7, with D hard to call. Germline CDR1 MGHRA, CDR2 YSYEKL. Trimming removed 4 bases from V and 2 bases from J, with 12 bases in between. The CDR3 contains 14 residues. The CDR3 sequence is CASSRGRGTYEQYF. In nucleotides, the CDR3 is TGCGCCAGCAGCCGGGGTCGTGGAACCTACGAGCAGTACTTC.

The gene calls are TRBV20-1 and TRBJ2-1; 14 bases are shared with TRBD2. Per the germline V gene, CDR1 is DFQATT and CDR2 is SNEGSKA (reference sequence). J was trimmed by 7 bases and V by 6 bases; bases with no gene match: 17. This CDR3 comprises 18 residues. CDR3 sequence (DNA): TGCAGTGCGAGACCAATCCTGGGACTAGCGGGGGATAGGAATGAGCAGTTCTTC. Translating gives CSARPILGLAGDRNEQFF.

The chain uses TRBV4-1 and TRBJ1-2; D is ambiguous. This CDR3 is built from 15 residues. The germline gives CDR1 MGHRA, CDR2 YSYEKL. Trimming shortened V by 1 base and J by 4 bases, and 13 bases separated the two germline ends. DNA of the CDR3: TGCGCCAGCAGCCAAGTCGGATCCGAAATCTATGGCTACACCTTC. Protein: CASSQVGSEIYGYTF.

J is TRBJ2-1 and V is TRBV6-5, with D possibly TRBD1 on 5 matching bases. With 0 bases removed from V and 5 bases from J, the gap between germline ends came to 11 bases. Germline assignment: CDR1 MNHEY and CDR2 SVGAGI. This CDR3 is 15 amino acids long. The CDR3 region is CASSYSGRRDNEQFF. CDR3 in DNA: TGTGCCAGCAGTTACTCGGGGCGAAGGGACAATGAGCAGTTCTTC.

J is TRBJ2-7 and V is TRBV11-2, with 12 bases lining up with TRBD2. The CDR3 consists of 18 residues. Trimming cost V 3 bases and J 4 bases; bases outside gene matches: 13. Germline V CDR1 and CDR2: SGHAT, FQNNGV. The CDR3, as DNA: TGTGCCAGCAGCTTTGACTCCCCCCTAGCGGGAGGGTCGTACGAGCAGTACTTC. Amino acids: CASSFDSPLAGGSYEQYF.

This clonotype came up a few times. V usage is TRBV7-3 and J usage is TRBJ2-5; 8 bases line up with TRBD1. V lost 4 bases to trimming and J lost 3 bases; unmatched junction nucleotides: 7. The CDR3 is 15 amino acids. Germline CDR1 SGHTA, CDR2 FQGTGA. The CDR3 here is CASSSQGVIKETQYF. The CDR3 coding sequence is TGTGCCAGCAGCTCACAGGGGGTTATCAAAGAGACCCAGTACTTC.

CDR3 nucleotide sequence: TGTGCCAGCAGAAGGGGTCTAGAGGCCACCTACAATGAGCAGTTCTTC. Translation: CASRRGLEATYNEQFF. The genes are TRBV2 and TRBJ2-1, with D perhaps matching TRBD1 (5 bases). Between the trimmed V and J ends, which lost 6 bases and 2 bases, there was a span of 17 bases. The CDR3 sequence is 16 residues long. Germline loops: CDR1 SNHLY, CDR2 FYNNEI.

The J gene is TRBJ2-7, the V gene TRBV5-5; D unresolved. This CDR3 spans 14 amino acids. Germline CDR1 and CDR2: SGHKS and YYEKEE (reference sequence). V was pared by 4 bases and J by 5 bases, with 16 bases between. CDR3 amino acids: CASSPPRGPNEQYF. The DNA of the CDR3 is TGTGCCAGCAGCCCACCGAGAGGCCCGAACGAGCAGTACTTC.

CDR3 in amino acids: CASSWSSVSGELFF. CDR3 coding DNA: TGTGCCAGCAGTTGGTCTAGCGTTTCCGGGGAGCTGTTTTTT. V and J are TRBV6-2 or TRBV6-3 and TRBJ2-2; possibly TRBD2 for D (6 bases). This CDR3 is built from 14 residues. The germline V gene has CDR1 MNHEY and CDR2 SVGEGT. The V end was cut by 4 bases, the J end by 6 bases, with 12 bases between.

This clonotype turned up a few times. The rearrangement joins TRBV28 to TRBJ2-7; unclear D gene. This CDR3 spans 13 amino acids. The germline V and J ends were trimmed by 3 bases and 6 bases, with 12 bases remaining between them. Germline CDR1 reads MDHEN; CDR2 reads SYDVKM. Written as DNA, the CDR3 is TGTGCCAGCAGTTTCCTAGGTTCGGGCGAGCAGTACTTC. Its translation is CASSFLGSGEQYF.

In this sample, this clonotype turned up a few times. This chain uses TRBV4-3 with TRBJ2-1; possibly TRBD1 for D (6 bases). CDR1 is LGHNA and CDR2 is YSLEER in the germline V gene. The CDR3 length is 13 residues. V lost 1 base and J lost 12, with 13 bases in between. CDR3 coding DNA: TGCGCCAGCAGCCAAGGCCCCGGGACATGGCAGTTCTTC. As protein: CASSQGPGTWQFF.

The chain links TRBV6-1 to TRBJ2-7, with 7 bases aligning to TRBD1. Germline values: CDR1 MNHNS, CDR2 SASEGT. This CDR3 contains 17 residues. V trimming: 6 bases; J trimming: 3 bases; junction bases outside the gene matches: 17. The CDR3 loop reads CASSLRDSAFPLYEQYF. CDR3 DNA sequence: TGTGCCAGCAGCCTCCGGGACAGCGCGTTCCCGCTCTACGAGCAGTACTTC.

This clonotype was seen more than once but under ten times. V is TRBV5-1 and J is TRBJ2-1, with 10 bases fitting TRBD2. This CDR3 comprises 14 residues. Germline loops: CDR1 SGHRS, CDR2 YFSETQ. V shed 3 bases and J 7 bases; nucleotides not matched to a gene: 4. This chain's CDR3 is CASSSLAGANEQFF. Written as DNA, the CDR3 is TGCGCCAGCAGCTCCCTAGCGGGAGCTAATGAGCAGTTCTTC.

This clonotype came up many times. This chain uses TRBV7-8 with TRBJ2-4; 14 positions match TRBD2. The CDR3 runs 17 residues. With 1 base clipped from V and 6 bases from J, the junction kept 5 bases outside the gene matches. Germline-derived CDR1 and CDR2 are SGHVS and FQNEAQ. CDR3 residues: CASSLGGTSGGLNIQYF. CDR3 DNA sequence: TGTGCCAGCAGCTTAGGGGGGACTAGCGGGGGCCTAAACATTCAGTACTTC.

This clonotype was seen only a few times. The V gene is TRBV27, the J gene TRBJ1-1; 9 nucleotides match TRBD1. CDR1 and CDR2 from the germline V gene are MNHEY and SMNVEV (reference sequence). The CDR3 covers 12 residues. V trimming: 4 bases; J trimming: 10 bases; junction bases outside the gene matches: 4. The CDR3 DNA sequence: TGTGCCAGCAGTTGGGGACAGGGACGAGCTTTCTTT. Protein sequence: CASSWGQGRAFF.

This clonotype was detected a few times. V usage is TRBV5-1 and J usage is TRBJ2-1, with D maybe TRBD1 (6 bases). The CDR3 runs 16 residues. Germline V gives CDR1 SGHRS, CDR2 YFSETQ. The germline V and J ends were trimmed by 0 bases and 5 bases, with 15 bases remaining between them. Here the CDR3 DNA reads TGCGCCAGCAGCTTGGGGGCCACAGGGTGGAACAATGAGCAGTTCTTC. It codes for CASSLGATGWNNEQFF.

The J gene is TRBJ2-1, the V gene TRBV30, with 14 bases fitting TRBD2. Germline values: CDR1 GTSNPN, CDR2 SVGIG (reference sequence). The CDR3 sequence is 17 residues long. V was pared by 5 bases and J by 8 bases, with 14 bases of the junction left unmatched. DNA for the CDR3: TGTGCCTGGGCCCGACGTGGGACTAGCGGGAGTATCGATGAGCAGTTCTTC. It codes for CAWARRGTSGSIDEQFF.

This clonotype was counted a single time. This chain uses TRBV5-5 with TRBJ1-1, with a tentative D call TRBD1 (5 bases). The CDR3 has 17 amino acids. With 5 bases removed from V and 0 bases from J, the gap between germline ends came to 20 bases. The germline CDR1 and CDR2 sequences are SGHKS and YYEKEE (reference sequence). CDR3 loop: CASRLYLGGTMNTEAFF. The CDR3 nucleotides read TGTGCCAGCAGGCTCTATCTTGGGGGAACCATGAACACTGAAGCTTTCTTT.

This clonotype was found a few times. The chain uses TRBV6-2 or TRBV6-3 and TRBJ2-1, with TRBD1 identical over 9 bases. Germline V gene sequence: CDR1 MNHEY, CDR2 SVGEGT. V was clipped by 0 bases and J by 16 bases; unmatched bases: 4. There are 12 residues in the CDR3. CDR3 residues: CASSYSWDRVFF. The CDR3 nucleotides read TGTGCCAGCAGTTACTCGTGGGACAGGGTCTTCTTC.

The rearrangement uses TRBV5-5 and TRBJ2-1; D may be TRBD1 or TRBD2 (5 bases each). CDR3 size: 16 residues. V dropped 0 bases and J dropped 4 bases, with 14 bases sitting between them. Germline V gene lookup returns CDR1 SGHKS and CDR2 YYEKEE (reference sequence). CDR3 sequence reads: CASSLARDAYYNEQFF. CDR3 bases: TGTGCCAGCAGCTTGGCCAGGGACGCTTATTACAATGAGCAGTTCTTC.

This clonotype occurred many times. The chain has TRBV12-3 or TRBV12-4 and TRBJ1-2; no definite D call. CDR3 length: 14 amino acids. Trimming took 6 bases from V and 2 from J, leaving 13 bases between them. CDR3 in amino acids: CASSHRRENYGYTF. In DNA, the CDR3 is TGTGCCAGCAGCCACCGACGGGAAAACTATGGCTACACCTTC.

The V call is TRBV6-5, the J call TRBJ2-3; D gene unclear. V lost 6 bases and J 4 bases, leaving 5 bases between the germline ends. The germline V gene encodes CDR1 MNHEY and CDR2 SVGAGI. CDR3 length: 11 amino acids. The CDR3 region has the DNA TGTGCCAGCAGAAGAGCAGATACGCAGTATTTT. Residues: CASRRADTQYF.

The V call is TRBV5-1, the J call TRBJ2-1; D is undetermined. The CDR3 has 18 residues. V was pared by 0 bases and J by 0 bases, with 16 bases between. The germline CDR1 and CDR2 sequences are SGHRS and YFSETQ. In nucleotides, the CDR3 is TGCGCCAGCAGCTTGGGACCGCGGACGTCCAGCTCCTACAATGAGCAGTTCTTC. Its translation is CASSLGPRTSSSYNEQFF.

This clonotype was picked up a small number of times. V and J are TRBV20-1 and TRBJ1-2, with 9 bases matching TRBD1. Looked up from germline, CDR1 is DFQATT and CDR2 is SNEGSKA (reference sequence). The J segment lost 1 base and the V segment lost 5 bases, leaving 14 bases of the junction unmatched. The CDR3 spans 17 residues. The CDR3 here is CSAVPRDRVRINYGYTF. CDR3 coding DNA: TGCAGTGCTGTACCCCGGGACAGGGTGCGAATTAACTATGGCTACACCTTC.

The sample holds a few counts of this clonotype. The V call is TRBV9, the J call TRBJ2-3; D is possibly TRBD2 (5 bases). Deletions cut 1 base from V and 4 bases from J, with 13 bases between. Germline V gene data show CDR1 as SGDLS and CDR2 as YYNGEE. This CDR3 is 15 amino acids long. The CDR3 DNA sequence: TGTGCCAGCAGCGTACGAGGGAGCAAATCAGATACGCAGTATTTT. It encodes CASSVRGSKSDTQYF.